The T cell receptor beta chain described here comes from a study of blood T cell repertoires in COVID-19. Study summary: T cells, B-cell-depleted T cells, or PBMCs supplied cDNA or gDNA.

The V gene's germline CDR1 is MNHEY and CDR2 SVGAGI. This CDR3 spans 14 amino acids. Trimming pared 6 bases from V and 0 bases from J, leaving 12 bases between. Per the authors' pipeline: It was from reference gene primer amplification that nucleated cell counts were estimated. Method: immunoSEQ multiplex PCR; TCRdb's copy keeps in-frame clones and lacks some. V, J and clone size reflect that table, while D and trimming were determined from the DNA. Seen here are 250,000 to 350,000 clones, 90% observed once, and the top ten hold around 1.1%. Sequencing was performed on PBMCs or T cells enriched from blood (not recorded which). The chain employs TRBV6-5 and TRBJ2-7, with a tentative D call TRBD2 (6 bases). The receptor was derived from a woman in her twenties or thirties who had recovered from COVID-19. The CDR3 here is CASSRDSNSYEQYF. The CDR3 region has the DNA TGTGCCAGCAGCCGGGACTCAAACTCCTACGAGCAGTACTTC.